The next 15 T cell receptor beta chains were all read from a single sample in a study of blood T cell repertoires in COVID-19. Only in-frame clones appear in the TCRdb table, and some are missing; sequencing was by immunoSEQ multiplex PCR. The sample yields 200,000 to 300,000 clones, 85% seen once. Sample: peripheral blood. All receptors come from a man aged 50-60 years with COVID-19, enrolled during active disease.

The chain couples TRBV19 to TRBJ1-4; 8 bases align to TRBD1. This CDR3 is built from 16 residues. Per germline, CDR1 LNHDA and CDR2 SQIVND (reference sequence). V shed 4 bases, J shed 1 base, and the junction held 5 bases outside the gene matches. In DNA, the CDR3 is TGTGCCAGTAGTAAGGGGACAGGCCAAACTAATGAAAAACTGTTTTTT. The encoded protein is CASSKGTGQTNEKLFF.

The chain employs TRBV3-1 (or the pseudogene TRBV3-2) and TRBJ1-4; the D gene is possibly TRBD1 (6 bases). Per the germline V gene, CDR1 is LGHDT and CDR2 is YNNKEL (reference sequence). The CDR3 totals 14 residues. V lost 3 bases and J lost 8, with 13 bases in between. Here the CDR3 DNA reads TGTGCCAGCAGCCACCGGGGGGCAGGGGAAAAACTGTTTTTT. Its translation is CASSHRGAGEKLFF.

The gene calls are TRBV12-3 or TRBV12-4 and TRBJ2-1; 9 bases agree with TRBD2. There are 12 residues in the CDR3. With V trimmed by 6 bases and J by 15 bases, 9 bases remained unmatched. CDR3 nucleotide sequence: TGTGCCAGCAGAACCTTAGCGGGGGCCAGGTTCTTC. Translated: CASRTLAGARFF.

The CDR3 loop is CASSSYRGVNPEAFF. The CDR3 DNA is TGTGCCAGCAGCTCTTATCGGGGGGTCAACCCTGAAGCTTTCTTT. The chain has TRBV11-2 and TRBJ1-1; D perhaps matches TRBD1 (5 bases). Trimming took off 4 bases at V and 6 bases at J, with 18 bases between the two ends. CDR1 and CDR2 (germline): SGHAT, FQNNGV. This CDR3 contains 15 residues.

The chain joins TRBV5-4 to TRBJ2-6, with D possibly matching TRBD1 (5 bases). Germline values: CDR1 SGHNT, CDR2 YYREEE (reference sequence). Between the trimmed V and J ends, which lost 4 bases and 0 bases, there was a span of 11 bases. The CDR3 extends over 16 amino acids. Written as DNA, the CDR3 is TGTGCCAGCAGCCAGGACACGTTCTCTGGGGCCAACGTCCTGACTTTC. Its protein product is CASSQDTFSGANVLTF.

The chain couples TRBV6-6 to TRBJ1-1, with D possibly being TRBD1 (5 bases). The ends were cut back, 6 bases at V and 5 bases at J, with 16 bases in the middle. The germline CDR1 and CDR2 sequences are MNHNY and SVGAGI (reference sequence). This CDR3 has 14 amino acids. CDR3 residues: CASSSFGGRTEAFF. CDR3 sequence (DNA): TGTGCCAGCAGCTCCTTCGGGGGGAGAACTGAAGCTTTCTTT.

The CDR3 here is CASSQTTGQPLGYTF. The DNA for the CDR3 is TGTGCCAGCAGCCAGACCACGGGACAGCCTTTAGGCTACACCTTC. This chain connects TRBV3-1 (or the pseudogene TRBV3-2) to TRBJ1-2, with TRBD1 matching 7 bases. V dropped 3 bases and J dropped 8; count of bases not matched to a gene: 12. CDR1 LGHDT and CDR2 YNNKEL come from the germline V gene (reference sequence). The CDR3 is made up of 15 amino acids.

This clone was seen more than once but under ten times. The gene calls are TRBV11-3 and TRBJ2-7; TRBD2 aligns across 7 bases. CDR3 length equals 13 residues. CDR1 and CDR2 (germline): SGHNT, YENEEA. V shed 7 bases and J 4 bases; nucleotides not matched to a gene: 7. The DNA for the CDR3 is TGTGCCAGCACCCAATGGGGGGGTTACGAGCAGTACTTC. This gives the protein CASTQWGGYEQYF.

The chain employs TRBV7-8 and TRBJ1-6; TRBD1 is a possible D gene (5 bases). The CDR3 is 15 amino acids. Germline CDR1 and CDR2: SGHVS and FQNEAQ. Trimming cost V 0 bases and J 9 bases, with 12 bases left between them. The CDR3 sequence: CASSLAGQSGSPLHF. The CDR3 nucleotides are TGTGCCAGCAGCTTAGCAGGACAATCAGGTTCACCCCTCCACTTT.

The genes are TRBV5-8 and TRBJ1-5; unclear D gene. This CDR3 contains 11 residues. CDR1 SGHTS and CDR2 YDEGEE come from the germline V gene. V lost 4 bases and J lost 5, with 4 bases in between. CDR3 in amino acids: CASSLDQPQHF. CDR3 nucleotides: TGTGCCAGCAGCCTTGATCAGCCCCAGCATTTT.

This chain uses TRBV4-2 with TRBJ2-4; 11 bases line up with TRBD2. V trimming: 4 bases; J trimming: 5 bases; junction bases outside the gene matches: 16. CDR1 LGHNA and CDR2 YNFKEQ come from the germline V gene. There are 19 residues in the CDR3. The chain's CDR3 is CASSPKAGTSGPLENIQYF. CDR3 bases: TGTGCCAGCAGCCCAAAAGCTGGGACTAGCGGCCCCCTGGAAAACATTCAGTACTTC.

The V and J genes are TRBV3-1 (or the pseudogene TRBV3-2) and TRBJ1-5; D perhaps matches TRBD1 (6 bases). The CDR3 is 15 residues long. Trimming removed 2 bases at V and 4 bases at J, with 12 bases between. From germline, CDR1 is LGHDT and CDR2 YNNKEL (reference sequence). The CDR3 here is CASSQTGILNQPQHF. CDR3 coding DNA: TGTGCCAGCAGCCAAACAGGGATACTAAATCAGCCCCAGCATTTT.

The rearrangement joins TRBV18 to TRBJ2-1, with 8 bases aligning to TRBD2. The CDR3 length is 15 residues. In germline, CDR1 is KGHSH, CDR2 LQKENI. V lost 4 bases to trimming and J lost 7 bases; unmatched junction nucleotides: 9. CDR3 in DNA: TGTGCCAGCTCACGCACATCCGGGGGGGCGAATGAGCAGTTCTTC. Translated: CASSRTSGGANEQFF.

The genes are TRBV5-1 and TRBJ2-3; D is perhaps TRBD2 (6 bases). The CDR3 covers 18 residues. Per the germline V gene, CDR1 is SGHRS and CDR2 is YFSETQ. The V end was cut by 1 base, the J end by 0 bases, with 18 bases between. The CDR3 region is CASSLLGGTFPSTDTQYF. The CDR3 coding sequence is TGCGCCAGCAGCTTGTTGGGGGGAACCTTCCCGAGCACAGATACGCAGTATTTT.

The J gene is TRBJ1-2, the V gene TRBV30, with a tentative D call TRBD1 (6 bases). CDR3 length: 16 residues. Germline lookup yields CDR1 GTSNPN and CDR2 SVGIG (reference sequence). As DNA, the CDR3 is TGTGCTTCGGATCGCATTCAGACAGGCTCCAACTATGGCTACACCTTC. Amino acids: CASDRIQTGSNYGYTF.